This T cell receptor (beta chain) was obtained from a study of T cell clonality in common variable immunodeficiency. CDR1 is SGHKS and CDR2 is YYEKEE in the germline V gene (reference sequence). The CDR3 has 15 amino acids. V shed 5 bases, J shed 6 bases, and the junction held 9 bases outside the gene matches. As regards this clone: Antigen: not known. The missing CDR3 end, 3 residues past where the read stops, is filled in from the germline J gene.

Patients and controls were mostly of Caucasian heritage. Study-level points and caveats: CVID patient heterogeneity limited repertoire-clinical complication correlations. Fewer deletions and N-nucleotide insertions were reportedly seen in common variable immunodeficiency TCR beta sequences.

Libraries were prepared by immunoSEQ multiplex PCR; TCRdb keeps only in-frame clonotypes and omits some of them. Listed for the sample are about 3,400 clones, none seen a single time. Sequenced: peripheral blood mononuclear cells. The origin of this receptor is a human donor with common variable immunodeficiency. The chain is built from TRBV5-5 and TRBJ2-2, with 8 bases that match TRBD1. CDR3 protein: CASSHWTGMAGELFF. CDR3 DNA (partial): TGTGCCAGCAGTCACTGGACAGGGATGGCCGGGGAG.